This entry lists 15 T cell receptor beta chains sequenced from one sample in a study of blood T cells in healthy people across ages. A J-beta primer mix and a sample-barcoded 5' primer were used in a second PCR of about 7 to 12 cycles. TCRdb fed the 5' RACE reads into MiXCR, producing one record per CDR3 protein. The sample has more than 650,000 distinct CDR3 sequences; 22% are singletons. Sequenced: blood. Receptor source: a man in his 70s in good health.

This clonotype was seen once. The chain employs TRBV5-1 and TRBJ2-5, with D possibly being TRBD2 (5 bases). Per the germline V gene, CDR1 is SGHRS and CDR2 is YFSETQ. With 0 bases removed from V and 1 base from J, the gap between germline ends came to 13 bases. The CDR3 loop spans 16 amino acids. CDR3 amino acids: CASSLGAGNVQETQYF. In DNA, the CDR3 is TGCGCCAGCAGCTTGGGAGCCGGGAACGTCCAAGAGACCCAGTACTTC.

This chain uses TRBV28 with TRBJ2-1; TRBD1 matches at 9 bases. Near its end, the DNA agrees better with TRBJ2-7, so the J call may be wrong. Germline V gene data show CDR1 as MDHEN and CDR2 as SYDVKM. The CDR3 is 15 residues long. The CDR3 loop is CASSPSGTGTYEQYF. CDR3 DNA: TGTGCCAGCAGTCCCTCCGGGACAGGGACTTACGAGCAGTACTTC.

In this sample, this clonotype turned up many times. The chain carries TRBV5-6 and TRBJ1-2; D possibly corresponds to TRBD1 (6 bases). V gave up 4 bases and J gave up 6 bases, with 13 bases separating them. Germline V gene data show CDR1 as SGHDT and CDR2 as YYEEEE. The CDR3 length is 13 residues. The CDR3 region is CASSPRRGDGYTF. CDR3 in DNA: TGTGCCAGCAGCCCCCGCAGGGGAGATGGCTACACCTTC.

The V gene is TRBV20-1, the J gene TRBJ2-3; D gene ambiguous. Germline CDR1 and CDR2: DFQATT and SNEGSKA (reference sequence). Trimming took off 5 bases at V and 2 bases at J, with 11 bases between the two ends. CDR3 length equals 13 residues. This chain's CDR3 is CSAPSGSTDTQYF. For the CDR3, the DNA is TGCAGTGCTCCCAGTGGGTCCACAGATACGCAGTATTTT.

This chain uses TRBV5-1 with TRBJ2-5, with D maybe TRBD2 (6 bases). V shed 5 bases and J shed 2 bases, with 13 bases lying between them. The CDR3 has 14 amino acids. Germline CDR1 SGHRS, CDR2 YFSETQ. The CDR3 nucleotides read TGCGCCAGCAGTTCCTCGACTAGTCAAGAGACCCAGTACTTC. Its protein is CASSSSTSQETQYF.

The chain joins TRBV2 to TRBJ1-2; TRBD1 is a possible D gene (6 bases). The CDR3 length is 12 residues. Germline V gives CDR1 SNHLY, CDR2 FYNNEI. V shed 5 bases and J shed 6 bases, with 10 bases lying between them. In DNA form, the CDR3 reads TGTGCCAGCAGTCGGGACAACCATGGCTACACCTTC. Translation gives CASSRDNHGYTF. The complete variable domain, with remaining parts taken from reference TRBV2 and TRBJ1-2, reads EPEVTQTPSHQVTQMGQEVILRCVPISNHLYFYWYRQILGQKVEFLVSFYNNEISEKSEIFDDQFSVERPDGSNFTLKIRSTKLEDSAMYFCASSRDNHGYTFGSGTRLTVV.

This rearrangement joins TRBV5-1 to TRBJ2-7; D possibly corresponds to TRBD1 (5 bases). Germline CDR1 and CDR2: SGHRS and YFSETQ. V was trimmed by 2 bases and J by 0 bases, leaving 12 bases between them. The CDR3 totals 15 residues. CDR3: CASSLRGLYSYEQYF. CDR3 coding DNA: TGCGCCAGCAGCTTAAGGGGATTATACTCCTACGAGCAGTACTTC.

This clonotype was counted between two and nine times. V and J are TRBV12-3 or TRBV12-4 and TRBJ2-5; the match to TRBD2 covers 10 bases. The CDR3 runs to 14 residues. Unmatched junction bases numbered 8, after V lost 8 bases and J lost 5 bases. The CDR3 here is CASLVAGGRETQYF. The CDR3 bases are TGTGCCAGCTTAGTAGCGGGGGGTAGGGAGACCCAGTACTTC.

The CDR3 reads CSVRRTDNSPLHF. The CDR3 region has the DNA TGCAGCGTGCGAAGGACTGATAATTCACCCCTCCACTTT. This chain connects TRBV29-1 to TRBJ1-6, with D uncertain. This CDR3 contains 13 residues. Looked up from germline, CDR1 is SQVTM and CDR2 is ANQGSEA. V was clipped by 6 bases and J by 5 bases, with 11 bases between them.

This clonotype was observed a few times. The J gene is TRBJ1-6, the V gene TRBV20-1; D remains unclear. Germline CDR1 and CDR2: DFQATT and SNEGSKA (reference sequence). V was pared by 1 base and J by 8 bases, with 12 bases between. The CDR3 is 14 residues long. This chain's CDR3 is CSARATSSDSPLHF. In DNA form, the CDR3 reads TGCAGTGCTAGAGCGACATCCAGCGATTCACCCCTCCACTTT.

The chain uses TRBV6-1 and TRBJ2-3, with a weak D call TRBD2 (6 bases). The V end was cut by 1 base, the J end by 2 bases, with 10 bases between. There are 15 residues in the CDR3. Germline V gene lookup returns CDR1 MNHNS and CDR2 SASEGT. The CDR3 DNA reads TGTGCCAGCAGTGAAGGGAGCGGGCCCACAGATACGCAGTATTTT. Its translation is CASSEGSGPTDTQYF.

This clonotype appeared a few times. The CDR3 does not close with the conserved phenylalanine or tryptophan, likely indicating a read error. The V call is TRBV14, the J call TRBJ1-1, with a tentative D call TRBD1 (6 bases). Trimming shortened V by 4 bases and J by 10 bases, and 16 bases separated the two germline ends. The CDR3 extends over 13 amino acids. The germline V gene has CDR1 SGHDN and CDR2 FVKESK. The CDR3 nucleotides read TGTGCCAGCAGCCGCCCTGCGCCAGGGGCAGCTTTCCTT. It specifies CASSRPAPGAAFL.

This sequence joins TRBV10-1 and TRBJ2-5, with D perhaps given as TRBD1 or TRBD2 (5 bases each). V was cut by 3 bases and J by 1 base, with 9 bases left in between. Germline assignment: CDR1 WNHNN and CDR2 SYGVQD (reference sequence). This CDR3 comprises 14 residues. CDR3 in DNA: TGCGCCAGCAGTGAAGCCGGGACCCAAGAGACCCAGTACTTC. Amino acids: CASSEAGTQETQYF.

This clonotype was found a few times. This chain's CDR3 is CASSQPISGGPWDTQYF. The CDR3 region has the DNA TGTGCCAGCAGCCAACCGATTAGCGGGGGCCCCTGGGATACGCAGTATTTT. This chain links TRBV3-1 with TRBJ2-3, with 9 bases identical to TRBD2. This CDR3 has 17 amino acids. The germline gives CDR1 LGHDT, CDR2 YNNKEL (reference sequence). J was trimmed by 6 bases and V by 2 bases; bases with no gene match: 12.

This clonotype was detected many times. This chain connects TRBV29-1 to TRBJ2-2; 13 bases line up with TRBD2. The CDR3 contains 16 residues. The V gene end was trimmed by 6 bases and the J gene end by 1 base; junction bases not matched to a gene: 5. In germline, CDR1 is SQVTM, CDR2 ANQGSEA. CDR3: CSVKGTSGENTGELFF. CDR3 coding DNA: TGCAGCGTAAAAGGGACTAGCGGGGAGAACACCGGGGAGCTGTTTTTT.